These T cell receptor beta chains were read from a single sample in a study of cytomegalovirus exposure and HLA in healthy donors. Assay used: immunoSEQ multiplex PCR; TCRdb lists only in-frame clones, some missing. This sample has 55,000 to 80,000 clones, with 75% found just once. What was sequenced was PBMCs. Receptors were obtained from a man between 65 and 85 years old in good health and CMV-seronegative. CDR3s include the opening cysteine and the closing phenylalanine or tryptophan. Fields, in order: D gene, J gene, V gene, clone size, CDR3 DNA, CDR3 protein. The D gene is left open where the match is weak. The listing skips clone size in some rows; elsewhere it reads once, few, many or a size class.

>TRBD1|TRBJ2-7|TRBV7-9|.
TGTGCCAGCAGCTCTTGGGGGACAGATACCTACGAGCAGTACTTC
CASSSWGTDTYEQYF
>.|TRBJ2-1|TRBV10-2|.
TGCGCCAGCAGTGACCTGGGACTCCCCCCCGGGGAGCAGTTCTTC
CASSDLGLPPGEQFF
>.|TRBJ2-7|TRBV6-5|few
TGTGCCAGCAGTTACTCACGAGGGAGGAAGAACGAGCAGTACTTC
CASSYSRGRKNEQYF
>TRBD1|TRBJ1-2|TRBV6-6|.
TGTGCCAGCAGAGACAGGGGGTACAACTATGGCTACACCTTC
CASRDRGYNYGYTF
>.|TRBJ2-4|TRBV5-6|.
TGTGCCAGCAGCGAGACCGGGACTTCCTTAGCCAAAAACATTCAGTACTTC
CASSETGTSLAKNIQYF
>.|TRBJ1-2|TRBV6-6|few
TGTGCCAGCAGTACTACAGGGAGGGATGGCTACACCTTC
CASSTTGRDGYTF
>.|TRBJ2-3|TRBV29-1|few
TGCAGCGTTGTAGGCGGGATCACAGATACGCAGTATTTT
CSVVGGITDTQYF
>.|TRBJ2-2|TRBV7-9|.
TGTGCCAGCAGCTTAGCTACTAGGGAGCTGTTTTTT
CASSLATRELFF
>TRBD1|TRBJ2-7|TRBV30|.
TGTGCCTGGAGCCTCGGGACAGGACTATACGAGCAGTACTTC
CAWSLGTGLYEQYF
>.|TRBJ2-1|TRBV4-1|.
TGCGCCAGCAGCCAAGGCAGACAGGTCTCCTACAATGAGCAGTTCTTC
CASSQGRQVSYNEQFF
>TRBD1|TRBJ2-2|TRBV4-1|.
TGCGCCAGCAGCCAAGATAGGAACAGGGGGAACACCGGGGAGCTGTTTTTT
CASSQDRNRGNTGELFF
>.|TRBJ2-5|TRBV7-2|.
TGTGCCAGCAGCCCGTTACTGCCGGAGACCCAGTACTTC
CASSPLLPETQYF
>TRBD1|TRBJ1-1|TRBV25-1|.
TGTGCCAGCAGTGAATCGACAGGGATTTACACTGAAGCTTTCTTT
CASSESTGIYTEAFF
>.|TRBJ1-3|TRBV7-6|.
TGTGCCAGCAGCTTAGCCCCACAGGGAACTGCTGGAAACACCATATATTTT
CASSLAPQGTAGNTIYF
>.|TRBJ2-5|TRBV7-2|.
TGTGCCAGCAGTTACAGCCAAGAGACCCAGTACTTC
CASSYSQETQYF
>.|TRBJ2-6|TRBV5-1|few
TGCGCCAGCAGTGACGGGAGCTCTGGGGCCAACGTCCTGACTTTC
CASSDGSSGANVLTF
>TRBD1|TRBJ1-1|TRBV7-8|.
TGTGCCAGCAGCTTAGCAGGGGGCGGCACTGAAGCTTTCTTT
CASSLAGGGTEAFF
>TRBD1|TRBJ1-1|TRBV7-2|once
TGTGCCAGCAGCCTAGGACAGGCGAACACTGAAGCTTTCTTT
CASSLGQANTEAFF
>TRBD1|TRBJ2-7|TRBV2|few
TGTGCCAGCGGACAGGGGGCCATCTACGAGCAGTACTTC
CASGQGAIYEQYF
>.|TRBJ2-7|TRBV2|.
TGTGCCAGCAGTAGACGAACAGGGGGGAGGCTAGCGGATAACTCCTACGAGCAGTACTTC
CASSRRTGGRLADNSYEQYF
>.|TRBJ1-1|TRBV27|.
TGTGCCAGCAGTTTATCCCTTATCGGCGCGAACCGGGTCCCATCAAGTCGGAACACTGAAGCTTTCTTT
CASSLSLIGANRVPSSRNTEAFF
>TRBD1|TRBJ1-2|TRBV18|.
TGTGCCAGCTCAGGAAAGGACAGGGGAAGTGGCTACACCTTC
CASSGKDRGSGYTF
>TRBD2|TRBJ2-3|TRBV5-6|few
TGTGCCAGCAGCTTGTATGGTTTTACGGGAGGTGGCACAGATACGCAGTATTTT
CASSLYGFTGGGTDTQYF
>.|TRBJ2-3|TRBV7-9|.
TGTGCCAGCAGCTTATGGGGCGGACGGCCTAGCACAGATACGCAGTATTTT
CASSLWGGRPSTDTQYF
>TRBD2|TRBJ2-7|TRBV4-1|many
TGCGCCAGCAGTCAGGGACTAGCGTACTACGAGCAGTACTTC
CASSQGLAYYEQYF
>.|TRBJ1-5|TRBV7-9|.
TGTGCCAGCAGCCCAGAGGGGGGGGGCAATCAGCCCCAGCATTTT
CASSPEGGGNQPQHF
>.|TRBJ1-2|TRBV30|.
TGTGCCTGGAGTGTACGGAGTGGGGGGGGCTACACCTTC
CAWSVRSGGGYTF
>.|TRBJ1-4|TRBV5-1|.
TGCGCCAGCAGCTTGGACATTAACAGTGAAAAACTGTTTTTT
CASSLDINSEKLFF
>TRBD1|TRBJ1-5|TRBV30|.
TGTGCCTGGGCCCGACAGGGAGATCAGCCCCAGCATTTT
CAWARQGDQPQHF
>.|TRBJ1-1|TRBV7-2|.
TGTGCCAGCACCCCACAGGGCTACACTGAAGCTTTCTTT
CASTPQGYTEAFF
>TRBD2|TRBJ2-3|TRBV19|.
TGTGCCAGTAGTAAAGGGACTAGCGGGACCACAGATACGCAGTATTTT
CASSKGTSGTTDTQYF
>.|TRBJ1-2|TRBV10-3|.
TGTGCCATCAAGGGATTGGACACCATCTATGGCTACACCTTC
CAIKGLDTIYGYTF